The text below deals with one T cell receptor beta chain. In the source study's methods: Reference gene primer amplification in the assay estimated nucleated cell counts. This table comes from immunoSEQ multiplex PCR, and its TCRdb copy is limited to in-frame clones, with some not included. The V and J calls and clone size were taken over from that table, and D and trimming were inferred from the DNA. This sample yields almost 250,000 clones, of which about 89% are seen a single time; about 1.7% belongs to the top ten. The data originate from a study of blood T cell repertoires in COVID-19. About the research overall: COVID-19 samples, acute and convalescent, were from the United States, Italy and Spain. T cells, B-cell-depleted T cells, or PBMCs supplied cDNA or gDNA.

CDR3 size: 13 residues. Trimming stripped 3 bases from V and 2 bases from J, with 8 bases between. The germline V gene has CDR1 SQVTM and CDR2 ANQGSEA. Sequencing was done on a sample of peripheral blood. V usage is TRBV29-1 and J usage is TRBJ2-1; TRBD1 might be the D (5 bases). This receptor was identified in a woman aged 55-69 years who had recovered from COVID-19. This chain's CDR3 is CSVEQTAYNEQFF. CDR3 coding DNA: TGCAGCGTTGAGCAGACAGCCTACAATGAGCAGTTCTTC.